These T cell receptor beta chains were read from a single sample in a study of a mutant IDH1 vaccine in newly diagnosed glioma. These TCRs are of unknown antigen specificity. Assay: immunoSEQ multiplex PCR; the TCRdb copy retains only in-frame clones and omits some. The repertoire holds around 130,000 clones, with around three quarters as singletons. This material consisted of PBMCs, taken from a glioma patient whose treatment included an IDH1 peptide vaccine. These receptors were taken from a man aged 35-49 years with glioma. Each CDR3 is given with its conserved first and last residue. The D gene is left open where the match is weak. Clone size is stated in some rows and not others, as once, few, many or a class when expanded.

J: TRBJ1-2
V: TRBV4-3
size: -
D: -
CDR3: CASSQDLTLGTDYGYTF
DNA: TGCGCCAGCAGCCAAGACCTTACTCTGGGGACGGACTATGGCTACACCTTC

J: TRBJ2-3
V: TRBV7-2
size: -
D: TRBD2
CDR3: CASSLPSGGETSTDTQYF
DNA: TGTGCCAGCAGCTTACCTAGCGGGGGGGAAACTAGCACAGATACGCAGTATTTT

J: TRBJ2-5
V: TRBV14
size: -
D: -
CDR3: CASSQDLGGTQYF
DNA: TGTGCCAGCAGCCAAGATCTAGGGGGGACCCAGTACTTC

J: TRBJ2-1
V: TRBV15
size: -
D: TRBD2
CDR3: CATSRRLAGDNEQFF
DNA: TGTGCCACCAGCAGGCGACTAGCGGGAGATAATGAGCAGTTCTTC

J: TRBJ2-5
V: TRBV19
size: -
D: TRBD2
CDR3: CASKTSGEETQYF
DNA: TGTGCCAGTAAGACTAGCGGGGAAGAGACCCAGTACTTC

J: TRBJ2-3
V: TRBV29-1
size: -
D: TRBD1
CDR3: CSVEDLRGGAGTQYF
DNA: TGCAGCGTTGAAGATCTTCGAGGGGGCGCGGGTACGCAGTATTTT

J: TRBJ1-6
V: TRBV11-2
size: once
D: TRBD1
CDR3: CASSRDRGYNSPLHF
DNA: TGTGCCAGCAGCCGGGACAGGGGCTATAATTCACCCCTCCACTTT

J: TRBJ2-5
V: TRBV20-1
size: -
D: -
CDR3: CSAQGEGTQYF
DNA: TGCAGTGCTCAGGGGGAGGGGACCCAGTACTTC

J: TRBJ2-5
V: TRBV4-3
size: -
D: -
CDR3: CASSLRGGPSPETQYF
DNA: TGCGCCAGCAGCCTCAGAGGAGGACCTAGTCCGGAGACCCAGTACTTC

J: TRBJ1-3
V: TRBV5-1
size: once
D: -
CDR3: CASSPAQTFSGNTIYF
DNA: TGCGCCAGCAGTCCTGCACAGACCTTCTCTGGAAACACCATATATTTT

J: TRBJ1-5
V: TRBV7-8
size: -
D: -
CDR3: CASSIGTGNQPQHF
DNA: TGTGCCAGCAGCATCGGGACCGGTAATCAGCCCCAGCATTTT

J: TRBJ2-1
V: TRBV28
size: once
D: TRBD1
CDR3: CASSLGQHYNEQFF
DNA: TGTGCCAGCAGTTTGGGACAGCACTACAATGAGCAGTTCTTC

J: TRBJ1-5
V: TRBV19
size: once
D: -
CDR3: CASSIEGTANQPQHF
DNA: TGTGCCAGTAGTATAGAAGGGACTGCGAATCAGCCCCAGCATTTT

J: TRBJ1-2
V: TRBV7-9
size: -
D: TRBD1
CDR3: CASSPQAGQGFGGYTF
DNA: TGTGCCAGCAGCCCACAAGCGGGACAGGGGTTTGGGGGCTACACCTTC

J: TRBJ1-1
V: TRBV15
size: -
D: -
CDR3: CATSRTADGTEAFF
DNA: TGTGCCACCAGCAGAACAGCCGACGGCACTGAAGCTTTCTTT

J: TRBJ2-1
V: TRBV29-1
size: -
D: TRBD2
CDR3: CSVEGGSGLSYNEQFF
DNA: TGCAGCGTTGAAGGCGGTAGCGGGCTCTCCTACAATGAGCAGTTCTTC

J: TRBJ2-3
V: TRBV5-6
size: -
D: -
CDR3: CASSFLRDVTDTQYF
DNA: TGTGCCAGCAGCTTCTTGCGGGACGTTACAGATACGCAGTATTTT

J: TRBJ2-7
V: TRBV14
size: -
D: -
CDR3: CASSLQGNLYEQYF
DNA: TGTGCCAGCAGCCTACAGGGAAATCTCTACGAGCAGTACTTC

J: TRBJ1-4
V: TRBV28
size: many
D: -
CDR3: CASSLLEGFATNEKLFF
DNA: TGTGCCAGCAGTTTATTGGAGGGGTTTGCAACTAATGAAAAACTGTTTTTT

J: TRBJ1-5
V: TRBV6-1
size: -
D: -
CDR3: CASSERGRSNQPQHF
DNA: TGTGCCAGCAGTGAACGGGGGAGGAGCAATCAGCCCCAGCATTTT

J: TRBJ2-5
V: TRBV5-1
size: -
D: -
CDR3: CASSLDKETQYF
DNA: TGCGCCAGCAGCTTGGATAAGGAGACCCAGTACTTC

J: TRBJ1-2
V: TRBV5-5
size: -
D: -
CDR3: CASSLAGRLGYGYTF
DNA: TGTGCCAGCAGCTTGGCAGGGAGGTTAGGCTATGGCTACACCTTC

J: TRBJ1-2
V: TRBV30
size: -
D: -
CDR3: CAWSEAGGYTF
DNA: TGTGCCTGGAGTGAGGCCGGTGGCTACACCTTC

J: TRBJ2-3
V: TRBV5-8
size: -
D: -
CDR3: CASSLDRATDTQYF
DNA: TGTGCCAGCAGCTTGGACAGGGCCACAGATACGCAGTATTTT

J: TRBJ2-7
V: TRBV7-8
size: -
D: -
CDR3: CASSLQDWPYEQYF
DNA: TGTGCCAGCAGCTTACAAGACTGGCCCTACGAGCAGTACTTC